The next 2 T cell receptor beta chains were all read from a single sample in a study of blood T cell repertoires in COVID-19. TCRdb's copy holds only in-frame clones and misses some; the assay was immunoSEQ multiplex PCR. The table records roughly 410,000 clones, approximately 89% of them present only once. The sample taken for sequencing was peripheral blood. The receptor set was obtained from a woman between 40 and 55 years old with COVID-19, enrolled during active disease.

The chain joins TRBV6-5 to TRBJ2-7; 9 positions agree with TRBD2. The CDR3 runs to 14 residues. The trim removed 6 bases at V and 6 bases at J, leaving 9 bases unmatched. CDR1 MNHEY and CDR2 SVGAGI come from the germline V gene. The CDR3 here is CASSQSGRKSEQYF. CDR3 DNA sequence: TGTGCCAGCAGCCAAAGCGGGAGGAAAAGCGAGCAGTACTTC.

This clone has just a few counts. The CDR3 protein is CASSPAPGITVGGYEQYF. The CDR3 coding sequence is TGTGCCAGCAGCCCCGCCCCGGGGATAACGGTGGGGGGCTACGAGCAGTACTTC. V and J are TRBV5-5 and TRBJ2-7; D perhaps matches TRBD2 (6 bases). Germline CDR1 reads SGHKS; CDR2 reads YYEKEE (reference sequence). With 4 bases removed from V and 3 bases from J, the gap between germline ends came to 26 bases. The CDR3 extends over 18 amino acids.